This record looks at one T cell receptor beta chain sequence and its context. As yet, its antigen is unknown. Both 60 Vbeta primers and 13 Jbeta primers went into the PCR. Generated by immunoSEQ multiplex PCR, the TCRdb table keeps only in-frame clones and is missing some. The profile covers more than 150,000 clones, with 80% to 90% appearing a single time and approximately 9.4% taken by the ten largest. This sample was included in a study of cytomegalovirus exposure and HLA in healthy donors. The study, taken as a whole, reports: According to an earlier analysis, most TCR beta V segments yielded productive rearrangements about 87% or about 30% of the time.

The CDR3 totals 16 residues. The germline V and J ends were trimmed by 7 bases and 4 bases, with 23 bases remaining between them. From germline, CDR1 is MDHEN and CDR2 SYDVKM. The sequence was collected from a young man in good health and CMV-seropositive. V and J are TRBV28 and TRBJ2-7; a possible D gene is TRBD1 (5 bases). Material: PBMCs. The CDR3: CASKPTQAGSSYEQYF. The CDR3 nucleotides are TGTGCCAGCAAACCAACACAGGCCGGGTCTTCATACGAGCAGTACTTC.